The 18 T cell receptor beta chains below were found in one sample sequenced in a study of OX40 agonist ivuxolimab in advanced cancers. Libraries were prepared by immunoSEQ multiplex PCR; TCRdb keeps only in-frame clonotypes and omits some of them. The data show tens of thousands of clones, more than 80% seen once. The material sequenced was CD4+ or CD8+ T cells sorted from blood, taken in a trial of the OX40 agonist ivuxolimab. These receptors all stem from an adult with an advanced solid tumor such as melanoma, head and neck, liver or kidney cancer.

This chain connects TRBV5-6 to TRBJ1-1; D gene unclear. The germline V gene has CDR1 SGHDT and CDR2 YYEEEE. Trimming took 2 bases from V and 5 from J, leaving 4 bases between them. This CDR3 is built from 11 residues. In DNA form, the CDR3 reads TGTGCCAGCAGCTTCTCAACTGAAGCTTTCTTT. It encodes CASSFSTEAFF.

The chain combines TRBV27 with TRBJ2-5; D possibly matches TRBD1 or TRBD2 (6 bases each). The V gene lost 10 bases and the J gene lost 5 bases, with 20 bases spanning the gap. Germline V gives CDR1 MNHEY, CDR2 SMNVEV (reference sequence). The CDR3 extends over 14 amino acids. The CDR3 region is CATQAFGGAETQYF. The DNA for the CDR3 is TGTGCCACCCAGGCGTTCGGGGGCGCGGAGACCCAGTACTTC.

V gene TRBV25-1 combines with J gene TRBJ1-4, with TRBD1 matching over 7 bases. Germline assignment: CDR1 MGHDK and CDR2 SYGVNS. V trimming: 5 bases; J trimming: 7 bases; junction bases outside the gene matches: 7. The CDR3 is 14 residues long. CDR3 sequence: CASSRQGRGEKLFF. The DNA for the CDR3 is TGTGCCAGCAGTCGACAGGGTCGGGGTGAAAAACTGTTTTTT.

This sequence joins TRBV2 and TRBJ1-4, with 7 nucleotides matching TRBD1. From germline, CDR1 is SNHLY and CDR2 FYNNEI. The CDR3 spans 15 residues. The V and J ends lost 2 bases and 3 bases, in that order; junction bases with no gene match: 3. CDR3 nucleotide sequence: TGTGCCAGCAGTGAATCAGGGACAGCTAATGAAAAACTGTTTTTT. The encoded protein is CASSESGTANEKLFF.

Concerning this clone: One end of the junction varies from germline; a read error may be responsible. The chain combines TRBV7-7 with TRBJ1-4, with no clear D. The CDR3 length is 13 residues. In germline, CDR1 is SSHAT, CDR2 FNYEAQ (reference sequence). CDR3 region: CASSLGPNEKLFF. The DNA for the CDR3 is TGTGCTAGCAGCTTAGGTCCAAATGAAAAACTGTTTTTT.

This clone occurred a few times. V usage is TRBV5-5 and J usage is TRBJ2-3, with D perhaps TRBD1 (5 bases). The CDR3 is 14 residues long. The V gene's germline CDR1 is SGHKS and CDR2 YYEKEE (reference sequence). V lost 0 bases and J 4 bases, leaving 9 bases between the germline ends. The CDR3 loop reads CASSLEGWADTQYF. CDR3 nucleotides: TGTGCCAGCAGCTTGGAGGGGTGGGCAGATACGCAGTATTTT.

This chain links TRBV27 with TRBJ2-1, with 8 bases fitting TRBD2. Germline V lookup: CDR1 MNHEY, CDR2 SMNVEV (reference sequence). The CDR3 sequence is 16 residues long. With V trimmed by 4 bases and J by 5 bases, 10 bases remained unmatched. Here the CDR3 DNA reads TGTGCCAGCAGTTCCCGCTCCGCGGGAGGAAACAATGAGCAGTTCTTC. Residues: CASSSRSAGGNNEQFF.

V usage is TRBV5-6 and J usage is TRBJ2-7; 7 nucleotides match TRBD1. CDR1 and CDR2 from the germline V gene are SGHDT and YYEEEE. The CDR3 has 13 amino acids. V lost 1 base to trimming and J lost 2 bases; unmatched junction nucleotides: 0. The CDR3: CASSLTGAYEQYF. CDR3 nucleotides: TGTGCCAGCAGCTTGACAGGGGCCTACGAGCAGTACTTC. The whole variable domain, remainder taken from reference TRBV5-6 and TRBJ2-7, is DAGVTQSPTHLIKTRGQQVTLRCSPKSGHDTVSWYQQALGQGPQFIFQYYEEEERQRGNFPDRFSGHQFPNYSSELNVNALLLGDSALYLCASSLTGAYEQYFGPGTRLTVT.

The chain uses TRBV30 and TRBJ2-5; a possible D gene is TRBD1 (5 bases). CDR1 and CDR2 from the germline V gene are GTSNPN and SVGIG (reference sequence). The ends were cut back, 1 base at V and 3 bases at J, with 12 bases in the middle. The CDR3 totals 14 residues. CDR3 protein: CAWSGAGMKETQYF. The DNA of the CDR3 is TGTGCCTGGAGTGGCGCAGGGATGAAAGAGACCCAGTACTTC.

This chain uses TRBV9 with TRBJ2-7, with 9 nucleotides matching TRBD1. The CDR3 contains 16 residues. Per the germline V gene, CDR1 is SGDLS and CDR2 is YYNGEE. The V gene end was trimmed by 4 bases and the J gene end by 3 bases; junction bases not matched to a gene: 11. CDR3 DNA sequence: TGTGCCAGCAGCCCAGGGGTGGACAGGGGTTTCTACGAGCAGTACTTC. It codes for CASSPGVDRGFYEQYF.

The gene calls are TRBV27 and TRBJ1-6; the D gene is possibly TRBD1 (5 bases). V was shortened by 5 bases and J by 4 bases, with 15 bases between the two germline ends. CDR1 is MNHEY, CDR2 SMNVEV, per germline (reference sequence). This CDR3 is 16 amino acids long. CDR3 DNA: TGTGCCAGCAGTCCTGGGGCCCTAGTTTATAATTCACCCCTCCACTTT. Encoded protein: CASSPGALVYNSPLHF.

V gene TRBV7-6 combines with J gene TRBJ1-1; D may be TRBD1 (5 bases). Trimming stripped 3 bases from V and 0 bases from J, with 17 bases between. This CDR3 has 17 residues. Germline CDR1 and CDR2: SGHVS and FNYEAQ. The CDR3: CASSLKGRNYMNTEAFF. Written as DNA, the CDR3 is TGTGCCAGCAGCTTGAAGGGACGGAATTATATGAACACTGAAGCTTTCTTT.

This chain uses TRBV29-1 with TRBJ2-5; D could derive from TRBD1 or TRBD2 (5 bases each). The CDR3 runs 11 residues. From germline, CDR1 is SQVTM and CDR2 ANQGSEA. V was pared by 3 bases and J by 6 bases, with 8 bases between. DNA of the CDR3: TGCAGCGTTGACTCGGGGCAGACCCAGTACTTC. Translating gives CSVDSGQTQYF. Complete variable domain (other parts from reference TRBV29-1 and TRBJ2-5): SAVISQKPSRDICQRGTSLTIQCQVDSQVTMMFWYRQQPGQSLTLIATANQGSEATYESGFVIDKFPISRPNLTFSTLTVSNMSPEDSSIYLCSVDSGQTQYFGPGTRLLVL.

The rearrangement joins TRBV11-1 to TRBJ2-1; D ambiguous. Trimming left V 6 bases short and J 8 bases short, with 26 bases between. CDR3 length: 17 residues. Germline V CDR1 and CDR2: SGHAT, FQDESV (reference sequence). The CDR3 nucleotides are TGTGCCAGCAGACAAGAAAGGACCGAAATGAAAGATCATGAGCAGTTCTTC. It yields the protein CASRQERTEMKDHEQFF.

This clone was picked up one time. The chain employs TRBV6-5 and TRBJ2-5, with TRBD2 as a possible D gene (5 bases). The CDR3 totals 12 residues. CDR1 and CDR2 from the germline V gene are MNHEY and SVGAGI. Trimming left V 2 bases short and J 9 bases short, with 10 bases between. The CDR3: CASSYPSGAQYF. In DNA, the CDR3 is TGTGCCAGCAGTTACCCCTCCGGGGCCCAGTACTTC.

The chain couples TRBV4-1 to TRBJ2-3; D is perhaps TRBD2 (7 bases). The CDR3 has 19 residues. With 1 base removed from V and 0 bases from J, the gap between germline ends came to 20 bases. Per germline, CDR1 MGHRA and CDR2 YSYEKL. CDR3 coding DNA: TGCGCCAGCAGCCAAGGGGTGTTAGTGGGGGGGCGAAGCACAGATACGCAGTATTTT. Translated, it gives CASSQGVLVGGRSTDTQYF.

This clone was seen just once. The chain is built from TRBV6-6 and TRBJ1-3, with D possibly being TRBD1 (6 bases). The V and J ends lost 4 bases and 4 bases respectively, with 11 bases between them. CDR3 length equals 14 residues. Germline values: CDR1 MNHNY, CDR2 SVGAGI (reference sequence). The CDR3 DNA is TGTGCCAGCAGTTTTCCAGGGGAAGGAAACACCATATATTTT. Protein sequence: CASSFPGEGNTIYF.

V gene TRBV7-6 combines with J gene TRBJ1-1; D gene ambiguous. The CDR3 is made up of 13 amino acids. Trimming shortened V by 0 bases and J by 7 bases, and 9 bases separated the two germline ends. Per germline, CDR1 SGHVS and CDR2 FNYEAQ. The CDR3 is CASSLARGGEAFF. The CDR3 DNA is TGTGCCAGCAGCTTAGCGCGGGGAGGTGAAGCTTTCTTT.